A selection of T cell receptor beta chains follows, all from one sample in a study of post-analysis software for immune sequencing data. TCRdb recomputed calls from the PCR reads with MiXCR, one row per CDR3 protein. The repertoire holds about 680,000 distinct CDR3 sequences, approximately 59% seen once, with approximately 10% in the top ten. The source material was blood. The origin of the receptors is a girl aged 2 to 9 with multiple sclerosis. The CDR3 runs from the conserved cysteine through the conserved F or W. The order of the fields is V gene, J gene, clone size, D gene, CDR3 protein, CDR3 DNA. D genes are given only for firm matches. Size is stated for part of the rows, as once, few or many counts, or as a class when the clone is expanded.

TRBV28	TRBJ2-3	NA	TRBD2	CASRVAGATTDTQYF	TGTGCCAGCAGGGTAGCGGGAGCCACCACAGATACGCAGTATTTT
TRBV10-3	TRBJ2-5	NA	TRBD2	CAISASSGGAQTRYF	TGTGCCATCAGTGCGTCTAGCGGGGGGGCGCAGACCCGGTACTTC
TRBV25-1	TRBJ1-5	NA	TRBD1	CASSDGTGGINQPQHF	TGTGCCAGCAGTGACGGGACAGGGGGGATCAATCAGCCCCAGCATTTT
TRBV19	TRBJ1-2	once	NA	CASSSGRLTNYGYTF	TGTGCCAGTAGTTCAGGACGGCTAACTAACTATGGCTACACCTTC
TRBV25-1	TRBJ2-1	NA	NA	CASSDWLGDEQFF	TGTGCCAGCAGTGACTGGCTTGGGGATGAGCAGTTCTTC
TRBV20-1	TRBJ2-7	NA	NA	CSARDDPYEQYF	TGCAGTGCTAGAGATGATCCCTACGAGCAGTACTTC
TRBV11-2	TRBJ2-5	few	NA	CASRSLGGSETQYF	TGTGCCAGCAGGTCATTGGGAGGCTCTGAGACCCAGTACTTC
TRBV11-2	TRBJ2-3	NA	NA	CASSLGTLSPDTQYF	TGTGCCAGCAGCTTAGGGACTCTTTCCCCAGATACGCAGTATTTT
TRBV29-1	TRBJ1-1	NA	NA	CSVVRGSTEAFF	TGCAGCGTCGTACGGGGGTCCACTGAAGCTTTCTTT
TRBV7-3	TRBJ1-1	NA	NA	CASSLTPALEAFF	TGTGCCAGCAGCTTAACGCCAGCTCTTGAAGCTTTCTTT
TRBV5-1	TRBJ2-1	NA	NA	CASSSFGSPYNEQFF	TGCGCCAGCAGCTCCTTCGGCAGCCCCTACAATGAGCAGTTCTTC
TRBV20-1	TRBJ2-7	NA	TRBD2	CSAASPGLAGGNEQYF	TGCAGTGCCGCAAGTCCGGGACTAGCGGGAGGGAACGAGCAGTACTTC
TRBV29-1	TRBJ2-5	few	NA	CSVANSQETQYF	TGCAGCGTTGCGAACAGTCAAGAGACCCAGTACTTC
TRBV19	TRBJ1-2	NA	NA	CASSIDRGFGGYTF	TGTGCCAGTAGTATAGATCGAGGGTTTGGTGGCTACACCTTC
TRBV10-3	TRBJ2-1	few	NA	CAIREWAGNTYNEQFF	TGTGCCATCAGGGAGTGGGCAGGGAATACCTACAATGAGCAGTTCTTC
TRBV24-1	TRBJ1-2	NA	TRBD1	CATSEPGQGNSGYGYTF	TGTGCCACCAGTGAACCGGGACAGGGGAATTCGGGCTATGGCTACACCTTC
TRBV21-1	TRBJ2-7	NA	NA	CASSKIRLAGGPIEQYF	TGTGCCAGCAGCAAAATTCGGCTAGCGGGAGGGCCGATCGAGCAGTACTTC
TRBV7-2	TRBJ2-1	few	TRBD2	CAGSRTPGLAGGGSYNEQFF	TGTGCCGGCAGCCGGACTCCGGGACTAGCGGGAGGGGGGTCCTACAATGAGCAGTTCTTC
TRBV12-3/TRBV12-4	TRBJ2-1	NA	TRBD2	CASSLLAGHSYNEQFF	TGTGCCAGCAGCCTCCTAGCGGGACATTCCTACAATGAGCAGTTCTTC
TRBV3-1	TRBJ1-1	few	NA	CASSQVGQGRAFF	TGTGCCAGCAGCCAAGTGGGTCAAGGAAGAGCTTTCTTT
TRBV6-6	TRBJ2-1	NA	NA	CASSYQVLTYNEQFF	TGTGCCAGCAGTTACCAGGTACTGACCTACAATGAGCAGTTCTTC
TRBV11-2	TRBJ1-1	few	NA	CASSLGGGDTEAFF	TGTGCCAGCAGCTTAGGAGGGGGGGACACTGAAGCTTTCTTT
TRBV7-2	TRBJ2-5	once	TRBD2	CASSLYPAGGRETQYF	TGTGCCAGCAGCTTATACCCAGCGGGGGGGCGAGAGACCCAGTACTTC
TRBV6-5	TRBJ2-5	few	NA	CASSYRGRETQYF	TGTGCCAGCAGTTACCGTGGACGAGAGACCCAGTACTTC
TRBV5-1	TRBJ2-1	NA	TRBD2	CASSLALGTSGAFNEQFF	TGCGCCAGCAGCTTGGCCCTAGGGACTAGCGGGGCCTTCAATGAGCAGTTCTTC
TRBV6-5	TRBJ2-3	NA	TRBD2	CASSYSVSGGTQYF	TGTGCCAGCAGTTACTCCGTTTCGGGGGGTACGCAGTATTTT
TRBV2	TRBJ1-5	NA	NA	CASTWTDSNQPQHF	TGTGCCAGCACGTGGACTGATAGCAATCAGCCCCAGCATTTT
TRBV6-6	TRBJ2-1	NA	TRBD2	CASSYSASGGAAEQFF	TGTGCCAGCAGTTACTCAGCTAGCGGGGGGGCAGCTGAGCAGTTCTTC
TRBV6-5	TRBJ2-1	few	NA	CASSYSRDFLDEQFF	TGTGCCAGCAGTTACTCAAGAGACTTTCTAGATGAGCAGTTCTTC
TRBV10-3	TRBJ2-2	NA	NA	CAISDWGGGRGELFF	TGTGCCATCAGTGACTGGGGTGGGGGACGAGGGGAGCTGTTTTTT
TRBV20-1	TRBJ1-4	NA	NA	CSASQGQVDEKLFF	TGCAGTGCTAGCCAGGGCCAAGTGGATGAAAAACTGTTTTTT
TRBV6-4	TRBJ2-1	NA	NA	CASSGLSGAYNEQFF	TGTGCCAGCAGTGGGCTCAGCGGAGCTTACAATGAGCAGTTCTTC
TRBV6-2/TRBV6-3	TRBJ1-6	few	TRBD1	CASRKGAVNSPLHF	TGTGCCAGCAGAAAGGGGGCAGTGAATTCACCCCTCCACTTT
TRBV30	TRBJ2-5	NA	NA	CAWSEEGGGSETQYF	TGTGCCTGGAGTGAGGAAGGTGGGGGAAGTGAGACCCAGTACTTC
TRBV10-3	TRBJ2-3	NA	TRBD2	CAISESGAGSTNTQYF	TGTGCCATCAGTGAGTCCGGAGCGGGGAGCACAAATACGCAGTATTTT
TRBV13	TRBJ1-2	NA	NA	CASSLELYGYTF	TGTGCCAGCAGCTTGGAGCTCTATGGCTACACCTTC
TRBV2	TRBJ1-1	NA	NA	CASSVPGTGTEAFF	TGTGCCAGCAGTGTCCCAGGGACCGGCACTGAAGCTTTCTTT
TRBV27	TRBJ1-2	NA	TRBD1	CASSFFPRQGAYGYTF	TGTGCCAGCAGTTTTTTTCCCCGGCAGGGGGCTTATGGCTACACCTTC
TRBV7-9	TRBJ2-1	few	NA	CASSLAVSNEQFF	TGTGCCAGCAGCTTAGCGGTCTCTAATGAGCAGTTCTTC
TRBV5-1	TRBJ2-5	few	TRBD2	CASSLLTSGAQETQYF	TGCGCCAGCAGCTTACTTACTAGCGGAGCACAAGAGACCCAGTACTTC
TRBV11-2	TRBJ2-7	NA	NA	CASSRDARYEQYF	TGTGCCAGCAGCCGGGACGCAAGGTACGAGCAGTACTTC
TRBV20-1	TRBJ2-6	NA	TRBD2	CSARVRGAAPGGANVLTF	TGCAGTGCTAGAGTGCGGGGGGCGGCCCCGGGGGGGGCCAACGTCCTGACTTTC
TRBV7-2	TRBJ1-5	NA	TRBD1	CASSLPGQGVQPQHF	TGTGCCAGCAGCTTACCGGGACAGGGGGTTCAGCCCCAGCATTTT
TRBV7-3	TRBJ2-4	NA	NA	CASSPREGAHIQYF	TGTGCCAGCAGCCCCCGGGAGGGGGCGCACATTCAGTACTTC
TRBV29-1	TRBJ2-1	NA	TRBD1	CSVGDRASYNEQFF	TGCAGCGTGGGTGACAGGGCCTCCTACAATGAGCAGTTCTTC
TRBV9	TRBJ1-6	few	NA	CASSYRQDNSPLHF	TGTGCCAGCAGCTATCGACAGGATAATTCACCCCTCCACTTT
TRBV4-1	TRBJ2-5	NA	NA	CASSQGNQETQYF	TGCGCCAGCAGCCAAGGCAACCAAGAGACCCAGTACTTC
TRBV9	TRBJ1-2	NA	TRBD1	CASSAGGQGTHGGYTF	TGTGCCAGCAGCGCTGGGGGACAGGGAACACATGGTGGCTACACCTTC
TRBV7-9	TRBJ1-5	NA	NA	CASSSGQYQPQHF	TGTGCCAGCAGCTCCGGGCAATATCAGCCCCAGCATTTT
TRBV6-2/TRBV6-3	TRBJ2-5	NA	TRBD2	CASSYPGGVQETQYF	TGTGCCAGCAGTTACCCCGGGGGGGTCCAAGAGACCCAGTACTTC